This T cell receptor beta chain comes out of a study of preoperative IRX-2 immunotherapy in early breast cancer. Germline values: CDR1 MNHGY, CDR2 SAAAGT. V shed 2 bases, J shed 2 bases, and the junction held 9 bases outside the gene matches. There are 20 residues in the CDR3. Treatment described: preoperative locoregional IRX-2 cytokine immunotherapy. Some clones are missing from TCRdb's copy, which holds only in-frame ones; the method was immunoSEQ multiplex PCR. The sample holds roughly 27,000 clones, more than 65% seen once. Sequenced here: lymph node tissue, sampled before IRX-2 immunotherapy. The receptor was derived from a human donor with breast cancer. V gene TRBV6-8 combines with J gene TRBJ2-2; 15 bases are a match to TRBD2. In DNA form, the CDR3 reads TGTGCCAGCAGTTACCCGGACGGACTAGCGGGGGGGAGAAACACCGGGGAGCTGTTTTTT. It encodes CASSYPDGLAGGRNTGELFF.